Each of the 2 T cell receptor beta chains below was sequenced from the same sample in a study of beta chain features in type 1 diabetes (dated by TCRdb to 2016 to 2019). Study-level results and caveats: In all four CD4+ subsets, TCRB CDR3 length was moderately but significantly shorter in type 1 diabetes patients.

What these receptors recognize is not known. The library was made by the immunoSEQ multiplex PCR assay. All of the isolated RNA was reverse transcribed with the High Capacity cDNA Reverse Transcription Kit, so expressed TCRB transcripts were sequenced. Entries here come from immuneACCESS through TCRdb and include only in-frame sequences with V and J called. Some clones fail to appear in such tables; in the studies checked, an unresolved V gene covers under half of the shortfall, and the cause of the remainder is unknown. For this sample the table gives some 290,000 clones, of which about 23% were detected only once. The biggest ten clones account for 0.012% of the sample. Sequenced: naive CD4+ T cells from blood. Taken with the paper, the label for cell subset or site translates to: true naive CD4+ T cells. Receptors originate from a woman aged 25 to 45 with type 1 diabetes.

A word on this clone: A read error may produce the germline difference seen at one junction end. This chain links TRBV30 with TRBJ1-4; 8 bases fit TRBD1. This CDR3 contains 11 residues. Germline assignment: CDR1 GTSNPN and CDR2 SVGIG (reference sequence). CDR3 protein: CAWSPGQVFYF. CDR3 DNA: TGTGCCTGGAGCCCGGGACAGGTCTTCTATTTT.

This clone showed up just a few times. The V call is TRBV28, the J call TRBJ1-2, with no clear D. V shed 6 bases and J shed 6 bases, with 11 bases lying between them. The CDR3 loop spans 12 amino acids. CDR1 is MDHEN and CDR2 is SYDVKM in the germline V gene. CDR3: CASRAQDHGYTF. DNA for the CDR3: TGTGCCAGCAGGGCCCAGGATCATGGCTACACCTTC.